The present T cell receptor beta chain was sequenced within a study of shared clonotypes between healthy human individuals. Concerning this clone itself: The sample holds other DNA sequences that translate to the same CDR3.

Clones were read by immunoSEQ multiplex PCR, and TCRdb kept only the in-frame ones, dropping some. Of fewer than 1.6 million clones in the sample, approximately 98.5% were seen once. The CD4+ fraction was divided into a CD45RA+ naive subset and a CD45RA-negative memory subset. The CDR3 is made up of 13 amino acids. Germline-derived CDR1 and CDR2 are KGHSH and LQKENI. The ends were cut back, 1 base at V and 1 base at J, with 4 bases in the middle. The specimen sequenced was naive CD4+ T cells sorted from blood. The subset was: CD45RA+ positively selected. The chain uses TRBV18 and TRBJ2-5; no reliable D call. The TCR originated in a man aged 25 to 40 in good health. This chain's CDR3 is CASSPLAQETQYF. In nucleotides, the CDR3 is TGTGCCAGCTCACCACTAGCCCAAGAGACCCAGTACTTC.